Sequencing of this T cell receptor beta chain was carried out in a study of blood T cell repertoires in COVID-19. Profiling relied on immunoSEQ multiplex PCR, and the TCRdb table lists in-frame clones only, not all of them. The sample includes 55,000 to 90,000 clones, 75% to 90% of them seen just once. The CDR3 runs to 16 residues. The V gene lost 2 bases and the J gene lost 1 base, with 12 bases spanning the gap. Germline CDR1 MNHNY, CDR2 SVGAGI (reference sequence). V gene TRBV6-6 combines with J gene TRBJ1-5; D is possibly TRBD1 (5 bases). Source material: peripheral blood. This receptor was obtained from an elderly woman with active or convalescent COVID-19. In DNA, the CDR3 is TGTGCCAGCAGTTACGCCCCGGGGGGAAGCAATCAGCCCCAGCATTTT. Amino acids: CASSYAPGGSNQPQHF.